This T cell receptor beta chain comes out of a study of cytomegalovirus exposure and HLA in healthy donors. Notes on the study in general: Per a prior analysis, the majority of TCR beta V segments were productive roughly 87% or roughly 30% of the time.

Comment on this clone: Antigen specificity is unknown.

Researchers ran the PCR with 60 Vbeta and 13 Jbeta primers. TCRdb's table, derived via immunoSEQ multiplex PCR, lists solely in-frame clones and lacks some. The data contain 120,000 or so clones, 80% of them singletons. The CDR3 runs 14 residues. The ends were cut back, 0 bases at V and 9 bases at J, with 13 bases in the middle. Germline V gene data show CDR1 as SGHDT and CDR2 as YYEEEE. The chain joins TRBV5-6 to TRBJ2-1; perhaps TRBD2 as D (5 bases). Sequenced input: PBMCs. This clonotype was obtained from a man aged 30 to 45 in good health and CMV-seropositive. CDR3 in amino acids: CASSLASGFGEQFF. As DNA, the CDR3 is TGTGCCAGCAGCTTGGCCTCGGGATTTGGTGAGCAGTTCTTC.